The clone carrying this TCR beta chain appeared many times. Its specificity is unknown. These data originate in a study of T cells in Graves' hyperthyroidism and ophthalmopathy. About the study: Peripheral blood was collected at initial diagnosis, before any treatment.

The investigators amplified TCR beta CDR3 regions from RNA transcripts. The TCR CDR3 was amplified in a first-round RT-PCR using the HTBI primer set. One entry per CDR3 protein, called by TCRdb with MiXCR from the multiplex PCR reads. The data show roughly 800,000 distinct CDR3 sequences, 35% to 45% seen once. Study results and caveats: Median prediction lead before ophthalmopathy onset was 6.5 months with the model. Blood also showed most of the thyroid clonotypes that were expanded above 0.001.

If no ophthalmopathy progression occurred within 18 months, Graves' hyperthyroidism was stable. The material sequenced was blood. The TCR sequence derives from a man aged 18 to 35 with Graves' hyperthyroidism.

As DNA, the CDR3 is TGTGCCAGTAGTCGGGACGGAATCTACGAGCAGTACTTC. Its protein is CASSRDGIYEQYF. The chain employs TRBV19 and TRBJ2-7, with D perhaps given as TRBD1 or TRBD2 (5 bases each). The CDR3 is made up of 13 amino acids. Trimming stripped 5 bases from V and 3 bases from J, with 11 bases between. CDR1 and CDR2 from the germline V gene are LNHDA and SQIVND (reference sequence).